One sample yielded the 17 T cell receptor beta chains listed below, sequenced in a study of shared clonotypes between healthy human individuals. The data were produced by immunoSEQ multiplex PCR, yet TCRdb's version contains in-frame clones alone and is incomplete. The sample holds some 600,000 clones, 95% to 97% seen once. Naive-designated CD8 cells lacked CD45RO, were positively enriched for CCR7, and omitted terminally differentiated effector memory CD45RA+ cells. The specimen sequenced was naive CD8+ T cells sorted from blood. Receptors were obtained from a woman in her thirties in good health.

V and J are TRBV6-5 and TRBJ2-1; no clear D gene. Trimming cost V 1 base and J 1 base, with 5 bases left between them. Germline V lookup: CDR1 MNHEY, CDR2 SVGAGI. This CDR3 has 14 amino acids. The CDR3 DNA reads as TGTGCCAGCAGTTACTTAGCTTCCTACAATGAGCAGTTCTTC. Protein product: CASSYLASYNEQFF.

The chain joins TRBV4-1 to TRBJ2-7; tentative D call: TRBD2 (6 bases). This CDR3 has 15 amino acids. Trimming shortened V by 2 bases and J by 1 base, and 12 bases separated the two germline ends. Germline CDR1 is MGHRA and CDR2 is YSYEKL. The CDR3 here is CASSQFSGVSYEQYF. In DNA form, the CDR3 reads TGCGCCAGCAGCCAATTCTCGGGGGTATCCTACGAGCAGTACTTC.

The chain has TRBV7-9 and TRBJ2-1; TRBD1 aligns across 12 bases. Germline loops: CDR1 SEHNR, CDR2 FQNEAQ (reference sequence). The CDR3 is made up of 17 amino acids. V gave up 5 bases and J gave up 7 bases; unmatched junction bases: 12. Written as DNA, the CDR3 is TGTGCCAGCAGCACCCGGGACAGGGGGCAGATTAGGAATGAGCAGTTCTTC. It translates to CASSTRDRGQIRNEQFF.

V gene TRBV28 combines with J gene TRBJ1-3; 7 positions agree with TRBD1. Germline CDR1 MDHEN, CDR2 SYDVKM. Trimming took 9 bases from V and 3 from J; bases not matched to a gene: 8. CDR3 size: 14 residues. The CDR3 protein is CASNQGGYGNTIYF. In nucleotides, the CDR3 is TGTGCCAGTAATCAGGGGGGGTATGGAAACACCATATATTTT.

The chain employs TRBV9 and TRBJ2-3; D unclear. The V end was cut by 0 bases, the J end by 1 base, with 9 bases between. The CDR3 spans 15 residues. The germline CDR1 and CDR2 sequences are SGDLS and YYNGEE. CDR3: CASSVADSRTDTQYF. Written as DNA, the CDR3 is TGTGCCAGCAGCGTAGCTGACTCCCGCACAGATACGCAGTATTTT.

This chain connects TRBV6-5 to TRBJ1-2; 8 bases map to TRBD1. There are 13 residues in the CDR3. Germline CDR1 MNHEY, CDR2 SVGAGI. Trimming cost V 5 bases and J 6 bases; bases outside gene matches: 5. The CDR3 sequence: CASSPQGANGYTF. The CDR3 bases are TGTGCCAGCAGTCCCCAGGGGGCCAATGGCTACACCTTC.

V gene TRBV29-1 combines with J gene TRBJ2-7; TRBD1 matches at 7 bases. The germline CDR1 and CDR2 sequences are SQVTM and ANQGSEA. V shed 4 bases and J 1 base; nucleotides not matched to a gene: 7. There are 14 residues in the CDR3. The CDR3 DNA sequence: TGCAGCGTTGTAATCGGGACAGATTCCTACGAGCAGTACTTC. Translation gives CSVVIGTDSYEQYF.

V and J are TRBV4-2 and TRBJ2-7, with TRBD1 as a possible D gene (7 bases). The V gene's germline CDR1 is LGHNA and CDR2 YNFKEQ. The CDR3 totals 14 residues. The V and J ends lost 2 bases and 3 bases respectively, with 11 bases between them. This chain's CDR3 is CASSQQGGNYEQYF. The DNA of the CDR3 is TGTGCCAGCAGCCAACAGGGGGGAAACTACGAGCAGTACTTC.

J is TRBJ2-2 and V is TRBV9; D is possibly TRBD2 (5 bases). V lost 0 bases to trimming and J lost 2 bases, with 11 bases between them. The germline V gene encodes CDR1 SGDLS and CDR2 YYNGEE. The CDR3 runs to 16 residues. CDR3 amino acids: CASSVVSGTNTGELFF. The CDR3 DNA reads TGTGCCAGCAGCGTAGTCAGCGGAACCAACACCGGGGAGCTGTTTTTT. Together with reference TRBV9 and TRBJ2-2, the CDR3 gives the full variable domain: DSGVTQTPKHLITATGQRVTLRCSPRSGDLSVYWYQQSLDQGLQFLIQYYNGEERAKGNILERFSAQQFPDLHSELNLSSLELGDSALYFCASSVVSGTNTGELFFGEGSRLTVL.

The chain couples TRBV7-8 to TRBJ1-1; D gene unclear. CDR1 and CDR2 (germline): SGHVS, FQNEAQ. Trimming removed 5 bases from V and 0 bases from J, with 13 bases in between. The CDR3 is 15 residues long. Here the CDR3 reads CASSVLWQLNTEAFF. CDR3 sequence (DNA): TGTGCCAGCAGCGTGCTGTGGCAGCTGAACACTGAAGCTTTCTTT.

The rearrangement links TRBV2 to TRBJ2-2; D call uncertain. V gave up 8 bases and J gave up 3 bases, with 10 bases separating them. The germline V gene encodes CDR1 SNHLY and CDR2 FYNNEI. CDR3 length: 13 amino acids. CDR3 sequence: CASSEIYTGELFF. CDR3 DNA: TGTGCCAGCTCAGAAATATACACCGGGGAGCTGTTTTTT.

The chain's CDR3 is CASSLVASSTDTQYF. The CDR3, as DNA: TGTGCCAGCAGTTTGGTAGCCAGTAGCACAGATACGCAGTATTTT. The V call is TRBV28, the J call TRBJ2-3, with D unclear. Germline assignment: CDR1 MDHEN and CDR2 SYDVKM. V was pared by 3 bases and J by 0 bases, with 10 bases between. The length of the CDR3 is 15 residues.

V is TRBV28 and J is TRBJ2-7, with a possible D match to TRBD2 (5 bases). The CDR3 totals 14 residues. CDR1 and CDR2 (germline): MDHEN, SYDVKM. V was cut by 8 bases and J by 3 bases, with 17 bases left in between. CDR3 amino acids: CASSLGASNYEQYF. Written as DNA, the CDR3 is TGTGCCAGCTCCTTAGGTGCTAGCAACTACGAGCAGTACTTC.

The chain is built from TRBV5-5 and TRBJ2-1, with D possibly TRBD2 on 5 matching bases. From germline, CDR1 is SGHKS and CDR2 YYEKEE (reference sequence). V dropped 3 bases and J dropped 8 bases, with 18 bases sitting between them. This CDR3 has 15 residues. In DNA, the CDR3 is TGTGCCAGCAGCTCGGTAGCGATTGTGCCGCATGAGCAGTTCTTC. Protein product: CASSSVAIVPHEQFF.

This rearrangement joins TRBV10-3 to TRBJ1-1; the D gene is possibly TRBD1 (5 bases). The V gene lost 6 bases and the J gene lost 0 bases, with 8 bases spanning the gap. The CDR3 sequence is 13 residues long. In germline, CDR1 is ENHRY, CDR2 SYGVKD. In nucleotides, the CDR3 is TGTGCCATCAGGCGGGACTTGAACACTGAAGCTTTCTTT. It encodes CAIRRDLNTEAFF.

The chain is built from TRBV18 and TRBJ1-1, with unresolved D. V lost 3 bases and J 5 bases, leaving 16 bases between the germline ends. Germline V gives CDR1 KGHSH, CDR2 LQKENI. The CDR3 is made up of 15 amino acids. The CDR3 bases are TGTGCCAGCTCACCGCCTACCAAGGGAGGGACTGAAGCTTTCTTT. This translates into CASSPPTKGGTEAFF.

The J gene is TRBJ2-5, the V gene TRBV13, with 9 bases matching TRBD1. This CDR3 region has 16 residues. The germline CDR1 and CDR2 sequences are PRHDT and FYEKMQ (reference sequence). Trimming removed 5 bases from V and 3 bases from J; junction bases left unmatched: 10. This CDR3 reads CASSRRGQGREETQYF. The CDR3 DNA reads as TGTGCCAGCAGCAGGCGCGGACAGGGGAGAGAAGAGACCCAGTACTTC.